This T cell receptor beta chain was sequenced for a study of OX40 agonist ivuxolimab in advanced cancers. TCRdb's table, derived via immunoSEQ multiplex PCR, lists solely in-frame clones and lacks some. The table records about 63,000 clones, roughly nine tenths of them present only once. A history of autoimmune disease or systemic immunosuppression excluded patients. Germline V lookup: CDR1 MDHEN, CDR2 SYDVKM. The CDR3 has 14 residues. Between the trimmed V and J ends, which lost 1 base and 2 bases, there was a span of 8 bases. The sequence derives from an adult with an advanced solid tumor such as melanoma, head and neck, liver or kidney cancer. This sequence joins TRBV28 and TRBJ1-2; no definite D call. Sample: CD4+ or CD8+ T cells sorted from blood, taken in a trial of the OX40 agonist ivuxolimab. The CDR3 region is CASSLLGLNYGYTF. For the CDR3, the DNA is TGTGCCAGCAGTTTATTAGGACTGAACTATGGCTACACCTTC.